These 20 T cell receptor beta chains came from one sample sequenced in a study of cytomegalovirus exposure and HLA in healthy donors. Both 60 Vbeta primers and 13 Jbeta primers went into the PCR. TCRdb's copy holds only in-frame clones and misses some; the assay was immunoSEQ multiplex PCR. The table includes under 200,000 clones, about four fifths detected once. Sequenced input: PBMCs. The receptor set was obtained from a woman between 45 and 65 years old in good health and CMV-seronegative.

The chain combines TRBV28 with TRBJ1-5, with D possibly matching TRBD1 (5 bases). Trimming shortened V by 8 bases and J by 0 bases, and 14 bases separated the two germline ends. The CDR3 loop spans 15 amino acids. CDR1 is MDHEN and CDR2 is SYDVKM in the germline V gene. The CDR3 spells CASSVTGVSNQPQHF. The CDR3 DNA is TGTGCCAGCTCAGTTACGGGGGTTAGCAATCAGCCCCAGCATTTT.

V gene TRBV15 combines with J gene TRBJ1-5, with D perhaps matching TRBD1 (6 bases). The CDR3 loop spans 16 amino acids. Per the germline V gene, CDR1 is LNHNV and CDR2 is YYDKDF (reference sequence). V was trimmed by 1 base and J by 4 bases, leaving 14 bases between them. The CDR3 reads CATSRGGTRGNQPQHF. CDR3 nucleotide sequence: TGTGCCACCAGCAGAGGGGGGACTAGGGGGAATCAGCCCCAGCATTTT.

The chain combines TRBV28 with TRBJ2-5; 11 bases align to TRBD2. From germline, CDR1 is MDHEN and CDR2 SYDVKM. There are 17 residues in the CDR3. The V gene end was trimmed by 4 bases and the J gene end by 4 bases; junction bases not matched to a gene: 11. CDR3 DNA: TGTGCCAGCAGTTCCCGATCTAGCGGGAGGTGGTCAGAGACCCAGTACTTC. Its translation is CASSSRSSGRWSETQYF.

V and J are TRBV4-1 and TRBJ1-4, with TRBD1 matching 9 bases. The CDR3 is made up of 15 amino acids. The V and J ends lost 0 bases and 7 bases, in that order; junction bases with no gene match: 3. The V gene's germline CDR1 is MGHRA and CDR2 YSYEKL. The DNA for the CDR3 is TGCGCCAGCAGCCAAGAAGGGACAGGGACTGAAAAACTGTTTTTT. This encodes CASSQEGTGTEKLFF.

This clone was counted a single time. The V and J genes are TRBV19 and TRBJ1-5, with 8 bases that match TRBD1. There are 15 residues in the CDR3. V shed 2 bases and J 5 bases; nucleotides not matched to a gene: 5. In germline, CDR1 is LNHDA, CDR2 SQIVND (reference sequence). CDR3 coding DNA: TGTGCCAGTAGTATAATACCAGGGGGCGATCAGCCCCAGCATTTT. Amino acids: CASSIIPGGDQPQHF.

This clone has just one count. The chain uses TRBV5-6 and TRBJ1-2; a weak D match, TRBD1 (5 bases). This CDR3 spans 13 amino acids. The V and J ends lost 4 bases and 4 bases respectively, with 11 bases between them. Germline CDR1 and CDR2: SGHDT and YYEEEE. The CDR3 sequence: CASSRWGVYGYTF. Here the CDR3 DNA reads TGTGCCAGCAGCCGATGGGGGGTCTATGGCTACACCTTC.

The chain is built from TRBV29-1 and TRBJ1-1; 8 bases line up with TRBD1. V shed 4 bases, J shed 1 base, and the junction held 8 bases outside the gene matches. The CDR3 totals 15 residues. Germline V gives CDR1 SQVTM, CDR2 ANQGSEA. The CDR3 bases are TGCAGCGTTGGCTACGACAGGGGAAGGAACACTGAAGCTTTCTTT. Protein product: CSVGYDRGRNTEAFF. Filled out from reference TRBV29-1 and TRBJ1-1, the complete variable domain reads SAVISQKPSRDICQRGTSLTIQCQVDSQVTMMFWYRQQPGQSLTLIATANQGSEATYESGFVIDKFPISRPNLTFSTLTVSNMSPEDSSIYLCSVGYDRGRNTEAFFGQGTRLTVV.

This chain joins TRBV4-1 and TRBJ2-3; 9 bases line up with TRBD2. Germline V lookup: CDR1 MGHRA, CDR2 YSYEKL. The V segment lost 0 bases and the J segment 8 bases; nucleotides outside the gene matches: 9. The CDR3 runs to 16 residues. The CDR3 bases are TGCGCCAGCAGCCAAGATACGGCGGGAGGGTTGTCTACGCAGTATTTT. It yields the protein CASSQDTAGGLSTQYF.

The chain employs TRBV4-3 and TRBJ1-6; a weak D match, TRBD1 (5 bases). Germline V CDR1 and CDR2: LGHNA, YSLEER. Trimming removed 2 bases from V and 5 bases from J, with 16 bases in between. The CDR3 has 17 amino acids. The CDR3 sequence is CASSQWGREDHNSPLHF. For the CDR3, the DNA is TGCGCCAGCAGCCAATGGGGGAGGGAGGACCATAATTCACCCCTCCACTTT.

This chain joins TRBV11-2 and TRBJ2-5, with no clear D. Germline V gene sequence: CDR1 SGHAT, CDR2 FQNNGV. With 7 bases removed from V and 5 bases from J, the gap between germline ends came to 8 bases. This CDR3 is 11 amino acids long. The CDR3 loop reads CASTVSETQYF. For the CDR3, the DNA is TGTGCCAGCACCGTCTCCGAGACCCAGTACTTC.

The chain couples TRBV5-4 to TRBJ2-7, with 14 bases aligning to TRBD2. The CDR3 contains 15 residues. With 3 bases clipped from V and 6 bases from J, the junction kept 5 bases outside the gene matches. Germline loops: CDR1 SGHNT, CDR2 YYREEE (reference sequence). CDR3 amino acids: CASSWGLAGDSEQYF. CDR3 in DNA: TGTGCCAGCAGCTGGGGACTAGCGGGGGATTCCGAGCAGTACTTC.

The gene calls are TRBV2 and TRBJ2-5, with 7 positions matching TRBD1. The junction had 3 bases not matched to a gene; V was cut back by 4 bases and J by 4 bases. Germline CDR1 SNHLY, CDR2 FYNNEI. CDR3 size: 13 residues. The DNA of the CDR3 is TGTGCCAGCAGTGGACAGGGAAGAGAGACCCAGTACTTC. This translates into CASSGQGRETQYF.

The rearrangement uses TRBV18 and TRBJ1-5; D is possibly TRBD1 (6 bases). V was shortened by 6 bases and J by 1 base, with 16 bases between the two germline ends. CDR3 size: 16 residues. Per the germline V gene, CDR1 is KGHSH and CDR2 is LQKENI. CDR3 loop: CASSQNRVGSNQPQHF. The CDR3 nucleotides are TGTGCCAGCTCCCAAAACAGGGTAGGAAGCAATCAGCCCCAGCATTTT. The whole variable domain, remainder taken from reference TRBV18 and TRBJ1-5, is NAGVMQNPRHLVRRRGQEARLRCSPMKGHSHVYWYRQLPEEGLKFMVYLQKENIIDESGMPKERFSAEFPKEGPSILRIQQVVRGDSAAYFCASSQNRVGSNQPQHFGDGTRLSIL.

The gene calls are TRBV5-1 and TRBJ1-1; 7 positions match TRBD1. Germline V gives CDR1 SGHRS, CDR2 YFSETQ. V trimming: 2 bases; J trimming: 4 bases; junction bases outside the gene matches: 2. The CDR3 spans 13 residues. The CDR3: CASSLQGTTEAFF. As DNA, the CDR3 is TGCGCCAGCAGCTTACAGGGGACCACTGAAGCTTTCTTT.

The V call is TRBV7-8, the J call TRBJ1-5; D possibly corresponds to TRBD1 (5 bases). Germline V lookup: CDR1 SGHVS, CDR2 FQNEAQ. Trimming took 1 base from V and 9 from J, leaving 25 bases between them. The CDR3 covers 18 residues. DNA of the CDR3: TGTGCCAGCAGCTTAGGTCCAGGTCGGAGGGCGGGGGGATTGCCCCAGCATTTT. Translating gives CASSLGPGRRAGGLPQHF.

The gene calls are TRBV5-5 and TRBJ1-5; D may be TRBD1 (5 bases). CDR3 length: 14 amino acids. Between the trimmed V and J ends, which lost 5 bases and 0 bases, there was a span of 9 bases. Germline V gene lookup returns CDR1 SGHKS and CDR2 YYEKEE (reference sequence). For the CDR3, the DNA is TGTGCCAGCAGGCCGACAGATAGCAATCAGCCCCAGCATTTT. It codes for CASRPTDSNQPQHF.

The chain combines TRBV4-1 with TRBJ2-1; 10 bases align to TRBD1. Trimming removed 2 bases from V and 5 bases from J; junction bases left unmatched: 6. Germline CDR1 reads MGHRA; CDR2 reads YSYEKL. This CDR3 contains 16 residues. The CDR3 region is CASSQTGQGGNNEQFF. In DNA form, the CDR3 reads TGCGCCAGCAGCCAAACCGGACAGGGGGGAAACAATGAGCAGTTCTTC.

V gene TRBV27 combines with J gene TRBJ1-1; tentative D call: TRBD1 (5 bases). This CDR3 is 14 amino acids long. The germline gives CDR1 MNHEY, CDR2 SMNVEV (reference sequence). The germline V and J ends were trimmed by 1 base and 2 bases, with 8 bases remaining between them. The CDR3 sequence: CASSLWGDNTEAFF. Here the CDR3 DNA reads TGTGCCAGCAGTTTATGGGGGGATAACACTGAAGCTTTCTTT.

This chain's CDR3 is CASSGPSGDPLTQYF. The DNA for the CDR3 is TGTGCCAGCAGTGGGCCTAGCGGGGACCCTTTAACCCAGTACTTC. The chain uses TRBV2 and TRBJ2-5; 9 bases are a match to TRBD2. From germline, CDR1 is SNHLY and CDR2 FYNNEI. The J segment lost 8 bases and the V segment lost 4 bases, leaving 11 bases of the junction unmatched. CDR3 length equals 15 residues.

The chain carries TRBV29-1 and TRBJ2-7; 7 bases align to TRBD2. V lost 6 bases and J lost 2; bases outside the gene matches: 7. The CDR3 is made up of 13 amino acids. Germline-derived CDR1 and CDR2 are SQVTM and ANQGSEA. CDR3 in DNA: TGCAGCGTGAACCAGGGAGGGACCTACGAGCAGTACTTC. This sequence encodes CSVNQGGTYEQYF.